Below, 2 T cell receptor beta chains from the same sample are listed, as sequenced in a study of blood T cells in healthy people across ages. For the second PCR, which ran for about 7 to 11 cycles, a sample-barcoded 5' primer and a J-beta primer mix were used. A single record per CDR3 protein comes from TCRdb applying MiXCR to the 5' RACE reads. The sample has 1,800,000 or so distinct CDR3 sequences, 35% to 50% seen once. Sequenced: blood. The receptors shown here come from a human donor in good health.

This rearrangement joins TRBV7-2 to TRBJ1-2, with D perhaps matching TRBD1 (6 bases). Germline-derived CDR1 and CDR2 are SGHTA and FQGNSA. This CDR3 comprises 15 residues. Trimming shortened V by 5 bases and J by 1 base, and 14 bases separated the two germline ends. CDR3 nucleotides: TGTGCCAGCAGCCTACGGACAGTGGTTAACTATGGCTACACCTTC. Amino acid sequence: CASSLRTVVNYGYTF.

This clonotype showed up just a few times. The chain joins TRBV5-1 to TRBJ1-2; D is perhaps TRBD1 (5 bases). Per germline, CDR1 SGHRS and CDR2 YFSETQ. This CDR3 has 14 residues. Between the trimmed V and J ends, which lost 3 bases and 2 bases, there was a span of 11 bases. CDR3 DNA sequence: TGCGCCAGCAGCTCGGACAACTCGAACTATGGCTACACCTTC. The encoded protein is CASSSDNSNYGYTF.